The present T cell receptor (beta chain) was sequenced within a study of response to subunit inactivated influenza vaccine. Germline lookup yields CDR1 SGHRS and CDR2 YFSETQ. The CDR3 covers 15 residues. V gave up 5 bases and J gave up 0 bases, with 11 bases separating them. This clonotype was detected only a few times. A single record per CDR3 protein comes from TCRdb applying MiXCR to the RT-PCR reads. This sample carries a few hundred thousand distinct CDR3 sequences, 21% of them seen once, and the ten largest clones take roughly 10%. This specimen was PBMCs from blood, taken 21 months after vaccination. This TCR derives from a man aged 50-75 years who received an inactivated influenza vaccine. J is TRBJ2-2 and V is TRBV5-1; D may match TRBD1 or TRBD2 (5 bases each). For the CDR3, the DNA is TGCGCCAGCAGTTCCGGGACGACGAACACCGGGGAGCTGTTTTTT. Translated: CASSSGTTNTGELFF.